The 18 T cell receptor beta chains listed next were all sequenced from one sample in a study of tumor and adjacent non-tumor tissue in lung cancer. The library came from three nested PCR rounds adapted from ARM-PCR protocols. A single record per CDR3 protein comes from TCRdb applying MiXCR to the multiplex PCR reads. This sample carries about 79,000 distinct CDR3 sequences, approximately 77% of them seen once, and the ten largest clones take 8% to 10%. This sample's RNA came from whole unsorted tissue. Sequenced sample: lung tumor tissue. The receptors derive from a woman aged 40 to 49 with non-small cell lung cancer.

Concerning this clonotype itself: A single base separates this from a much larger clone, so it may be a read error. This chain links TRBV5-1 with TRBJ2-1, with TRBD2 matching over 8 bases. The CDR3 has 14 residues. CDR1 SGHRS and CDR2 YFSETQ come from the germline V gene. The CDR3 nucleotides read TGCACCAGCAGAGCGGGAGAAACCTACAATGAGCAGTTCTTC. Its translation: CTSRAGETYNEQFF. Variable domain in full (rest from reference TRBV5-1 and TRBJ2-1): KAGVTQTPRYLIKTRGQQVTLSCSPISGHRSVSWYQQTPGQGLQFLFEYFSETQRNKGNFPGRFSGRQFSNSRSEMNVSTLELGDSALYLCTSRAGETYNEQFFGPGTRLTVL.

This clonotype came up many times. The chain joins TRBV5-1 to TRBJ2-1, with D possibly being TRBD1 or TRBD2 (5 bases each). Germline V gene data show CDR1 as SGHRS and CDR2 as YFSETQ. With 0 bases removed from V and 4 bases from J, the gap between germline ends came to 11 bases. The CDR3 runs 15 residues. This chain's CDR3 is CASSLVGGTYNEQFF. The CDR3 bases are TGCGCCAGCAGCTTGGTTGGGGGAACATACAATGAGCAGTTCTTC.

As for this clonotype: One end of the junction does not line up with germline, which may come from a read error. CDR3 nucleotides: TGTGCCAGCAGTTACAGTCGGGGGCGATACGAGCAGCACTTC. Protein: CASSYSRGRYEQHF. V is TRBV6-5 and J is TRBJ2-7; D is possibly TRBD1 or TRBD2 (6 bases each). In germline, CDR1 is MNHEY, CDR2 SVGAGI. CDR3 length equals 14 residues.

The CDR3: CASRSQGVYEQYF. CDR3 nucleotides: TGTGCCAGTAGGTCACAGGGGGTCTACGAGCAGTACTTC. The chain has TRBV28 and TRBJ2-7; TRBD1 matches at 8 bases. CDR1 and CDR2 from the germline V gene are MDHEN and SYDVKM. The junction had 7 bases not matched to a gene; V was cut back by 9 bases and J by 3 bases. CDR3 length: 13 amino acids.

This clonotype showed up just a few times. This may be a read error: a much more frequent sequence differs by one nucleotide. This sequence joins TRBV5-4 and TRBJ2-3; D may be TRBD1 (5 bases). There are 14 residues in the CDR3. Germline values: CDR1 SGHNT, CDR2 YYREEE (reference sequence). CDR3 sequence reads: CASKQGPSTDTRYF. CDR3 DNA: TGTGCCAGCAAGCAGGGCCCGAGTACAGATACGCGGTATTTT.

A word on this clonotype: Its ends do not fully match the called genes, so a read error is possible. The rearrangement links TRBV12-5 to TRBJ2-5, with 11 bases that match TRBD1. Germline V gene sequence: CDR1 LGHNT, CDR2 FRNRAP. The CDR3 extends over 16 amino acids. The CDR3, as DNA: TGTGCTAGTGGTTTGCACGTCCGGGACAGGGGGAAGACCCAGTATTTC. Translated: CASGLHVRDRGKTQYF.

A note on this clonotype: A much larger clone differs by one base, so this may be a read error. The chain joins TRBV5-1 to TRBJ2-7; possibly TRBD1 for D (6 bases). Trimming took off 3 bases at V and 9 bases at J, with 22 bases between the two ends. The CDR3 contains 15 residues. CDR1 is SGHRS and CDR2 is YFSETQ in the germline V gene. CDR3 DNA: TGCGCCAGCAGCTCGAACGGGACACCGAAAGACGTGCAGTACTTC. Amino acids: CASSSNGTPKDVQYF.

This clonotype was counted ten times or more. J is TRBJ2-3 and V is TRBV16; D is unresolved. The V end was cut by 5 bases, the J end by 2 bases, with 8 bases between. This CDR3 is 13 amino acids long. Germline V gene sequence: CDR1 KGHSY, CDR2 FQNENV. The CDR3 DNA reads TGTGCCAGCAGCGCCCTGAACACAGATACGCAGTATTTT. It encodes CASSALNTDTQYF.

The chain has TRBV11-2 and TRBJ1-3, with 7 bases identical to TRBD1. Germline V gene sequence: CDR1 SGHAT, CDR2 FQNNGV. The CDR3 extends over 15 amino acids. In nucleotides, the CDR3 is TGTGACGGCAGCGGACAGGATACATCCGGAAACACCATATATTTT. Encoded protein: CDGSGQDTSGNTIYF.

Of note for this clonotype: At one end the junction does not follow the germline gene, possibly because of a read error. The V and J genes are TRBV6-6 and TRBJ2-7; D perhaps matches TRBD1 (5 bases). The CDR3 sequence is 13 residues long. Germline V lookup: CDR1 MNHNY, CDR2 SVGAGI (reference sequence). This CDR3 reads CAGSRQSSCEQYF. For the CDR3, the DNA is TGTGCCGGCAGTCGACAGAGCTCCTGCGAGCAGTACTTC.

J is TRBJ1-4 and V is TRBV6-1; D might be TRBD1 (6 bases). Between the trimmed V and J ends, which lost 9 bases and 5 bases, there was a span of 22 bases. This CDR3 spans 16 amino acids. Germline V gives CDR1 MNHNS, CDR2 SASEGT. The CDR3 coding sequence is TGTGCCAGTAGCGGGGGCCTACAGGGTGGGAATGAAAAACTGTTTTTT. Protein sequence: CASSGGLQGGNEKLFF.

With respect to this clonotype: A much bigger clone sits one base away, suggesting this may be a read error. This chain links TRBV20-1 with TRBJ2-7; 9 bases align to TRBD2. This CDR3 is 14 amino acids long. V lost 8 bases to trimming and J lost 2 bases; unmatched junction nucleotides: 10. Germline V gene data show CDR1 as DFQATT and CDR2 as SNEGSKA (reference sequence). CDR3 sequence (DNA): TGCAGTACTAAAGGCGGGGGGGAGACCTACGAGCAGTACTTC. It translates to CSTKGGGETYEQYF.

Turning to this clonotype: At one of its ends the junction is not consistent with the germline gene, which may arise from a read error. V is TRBV11-2 and J is TRBJ1-2; 7 bases are shared with TRBD1. Germline V gene lookup returns CDR1 SGHAT and CDR2 FQNNGV. The CDR3 contains 12 residues. The CDR3 protein is CASSFGQACYTF. CDR3 DNA sequence: TGTGCTAGCAGCTTTGGACAGGCCTGCTACACCTTC. Combining the CDR3 with reference TRBV11-2 and TRBJ1-2 gives the whole variable domain EAGVAQSPRYKIIEKRQSVAFWCNPISGHATLYWYQQILGQGPKLLIQFQNNGVVDDSQLPKDRFSAERLKGVDSTLKIQPAKLEDSAVYLCASSFGQACYTFGSGTRLTVV.

Details on this clonotype: A read error may be the cause here, since a much bigger clone is one base away. This rearrangement joins TRBV28 to TRBJ1-4; possible D gene TRBD1, 5 bases. The germline V gene encodes CDR1 MDHEN and CDR2 SYDVKM. The length of the CDR3 is 16 residues. Deletions cut 3 bases from V and 4 bases from J, with 15 bases between. The CDR3 DNA follows: TGTGCCAGCAGTTTTTATCGGGGACCCTTTAATGAAAAACTGTTTTTT. It codes for CASSFYRGPFNEKLFF.

J is TRBJ1-6 and V is TRBV12-3 or TRBV12-4, with D possibly matching TRBD1 (5 bases). The CDR3 runs to 16 residues. The V and J ends lost 6 bases and 9 bases respectively, with 21 bases between them. CDR3 loop: CASRHGRGKSSSPLHF. CDR3 nucleotides: TGTGCCAGCAGACACGGTAGGGGCAAGAGTAGTTCACCCCTCCACTTT.

The chain joins TRBV20-1 to TRBJ2-7; a possible D gene is TRBD1 (6 bases). The CDR3 runs to 15 residues. The germline CDR1 and CDR2 sequences are DFQATT and SNEGSKA (reference sequence). Trimming removed 6 bases from V and 7 bases from J, with 25 bases in between. CDR3 nucleotides: TGCAGTGCCTTTCAGTTTAAGGGGGAGCCACGGGAGCAGTACTTC. This gives the protein CSAFQFKGEPREQYF.

With respect to this clonotype: A much larger clone lies a single base off, so this may be a read error. The gene calls are TRBV20-1 and TRBJ2-3; 9 bases align to TRBD2. The CDR3 contains 16 residues. Germline V gene sequence: CDR1 DFQATT, CDR2 SNEGSKA (reference sequence). The CDR3 spells CTANEASGVSTDTQYF. In DNA form, the CDR3 reads TGCACTGCGAATGAAGCTAGCGGGGTTAGCACAGATACGCAGTATTTT.

For this clonotype: This CDR3 fails to terminate in the conserved phenylalanine or tryptophan, so it likely reflects a read error. The rearrangement joins TRBV6-5 to TRBJ2-1; D remains ambiguous. The CDR3 runs to 13 residues. The V gene lost 11 bases and the J gene lost 9 bases, with 20 bases spanning the gap. CDR1 MNHEY and CDR2 SVGAGI come from the germline V gene. In nucleotides, the CDR3 is TGTGCCTGCATCCCCAGACTGGGCAGTGAGCAGTTCTTA. Encoded protein: CACIPRLGSEQFL.